Each of the 24 T cell receptor beta chains below was sequenced from the same sample in a study of regulatory T cells in long-lasting Graves disease. Time point here: newly diagnosed GD, antithyroid drugs for less than 3 months. Following extraction of RNA from PBMCs, that RNA was used to make the TCR library. Sequencing libraries for TCR beta were prepared with iRepertoire HTBI primers and Arm-PCR of CDR3 regions. One entry per CDR3 protein, called by TCRdb with MiXCR from the multiplex PCR reads. The sample carries roughly 500,000 distinct CDR3 sequences, 13% to 15% recorded once. This sample was shared with a second study, whose subject was T cells in Graves' hyperthyroidism and ophthalmopathy.

Sequenced material: peripheral blood mononuclear cells (PBMCs), taken at new diagnosis, from a patient treated with antithyroid drugs. Receptor source: a woman aged 45-65 years with Graves disease.

The chain combines TRBV28 with TRBJ1-1, with unresolved D. Trimming removed 10 bases at V and 5 bases at J, with 8 bases between. The CDR3 spans 10 residues. Germline V CDR1 and CDR2: MDHEN, SYDVKM. CDR3 bases: TGTGCCACCAAAGGTACTGAAGCTTTCTTT. It specifies CATKGTEAFF.

This clonotype turned up a few times. CDR3 residues: CATSSGTSGDTQYF. CDR3 in DNA: TGTGCCACCAGTAGCGGGACCTCAGGAGATACGCAGTATTTT. This chain connects TRBV24-1 to TRBJ2-3, with 7 bases aligning to TRBD2. The CDR3 totals 14 residues. Looked up from germline, CDR1 is KGHDR and CDR2 is SFDVKD. The J segment lost 5 bases and the V segment lost 6 bases, leaving 7 bases of the junction unmatched.

In this sample, this clonotype turned up many times. The chain has TRBV28 and TRBJ2-2; 7 positions agree with TRBD2. Germline-derived CDR1 and CDR2 are MDHEN and SYDVKM. V lost 4 bases to trimming and J lost 6 bases; unmatched junction nucleotides: 14. This CDR3 contains 17 residues. The CDR3, as DNA: TGTGCCAGCAGTTCACACTGGGACTATGGGTCGTCCGGGGAGCTGTTTTTT. It encodes CASSSHWDYGSSGELFF.

This clonotype was seen many times. The chain is built from TRBV6-1 and TRBJ2-2; the D is unclear. Trimming took 1 base from V and 2 from J, leaving 8 bases between them. Per the germline V gene, CDR1 is MNHNS and CDR2 is SASEGT. The CDR3 contains 15 residues. Here the CDR3 reads CASSEVWINTGELFF. The CDR3 nucleotides are TGTGCCAGCAGTGAAGTATGGATTAACACCGGGGAGCTGTTTTTT.

This clonotype was picked up many times. CDR3 in amino acids: CASRQRRDTSYEQYF. The CDR3 DNA is TGCGCCAGCAGACAACGCCGGGACACCTCCTACGAGCAGTACTTC. The chain employs TRBV5-1 and TRBJ2-7; TRBD1 is a possible D gene (6 bases). The germline V gene has CDR1 SGHRS and CDR2 YFSETQ. The CDR3 consists of 15 residues. Trimming left V 5 bases short and J 0 bases short, with 15 bases between. Variable domain in full (rest from reference TRBV5-1 and TRBJ2-7): KAGVTQTPRYLIKTRGQQVTLSCSPISGHRSVSWYQQTPGQGLQFLFEYFSETQRNKGNFPGRFSGRQFSNSRSEMNVSTLELGDSALYLCASRQRRDTSYEQYFGPGTRLTVT.

This clonotype showed up many times. V usage is TRBV18 and J usage is TRBJ2-1, with 7 positions matching TRBD1. CDR3 length: 13 amino acids. Germline assignment: CDR1 KGHSH and CDR2 LQKENI. V was pared by 3 bases and J by 10 bases, with 6 bases of the junction left unmatched. The CDR3 region is CASSPETGREQFF. In DNA form, the CDR3 reads TGTGCCAGCTCACCGGAGACAGGGAGAGAGCAGTTCTTC.

This clonotype has ten or more counts. This sequence joins TRBV14 and TRBJ2-1; the D is unclear. The germline CDR1 and CDR2 sequences are SGHDN and FVKESK. The CDR3 extends over 14 amino acids. Trimming cost V 0 bases and J 4 bases, with 7 bases left between them. CDR3 amino acids: CASSQDMQYNEQFF. CDR3 DNA: TGTGCCAGCAGCCAAGATATGCAGTACAATGAGCAGTTCTTC.

This clonotype was counted at least ten times. This chain joins TRBV12-3 or TRBV12-4 and TRBJ2-1; D not resolved. The CDR3 has 13 residues. V was shortened by 3 bases and J by 6 bases, with 9 bases between the two germline ends. DNA for the CDR3: TGTGCCAGCAGTTTCAGGCCTTCCAATGAGCAGTTCTTC. Translating it yields CASSFRPSNEQFF.

This clonotype appeared many times. The rearrangement joins TRBV7-3 to TRBJ2-2; TRBD2 might be the D (6 bases). Germline CDR1 and CDR2: SGHTA and FQGTGA. This CDR3 has 15 residues. Deletions cut 5 bases from V and 2 bases from J, with 12 bases between. The CDR3 here is CASSLGLFNTGELFF. The CDR3, as DNA: TGTGCCAGCAGCCTGGGACTTTTCAACACCGGGGAGCTGTTTTTT. Complete variable domain (other parts from reference TRBV7-3 and TRBJ2-2): GAGVSQTPSNKVTEKGKYVELRCDPISGHTALYWYRQSLGQGPEFLIYFQGTGAADDSGLPNDRFFAVRPEGSVSTLKIQRTERGDSAVYLCASSLGLFNTGELFFGEGSRLTVL.

There are many counts of this clonotype. The chain has TRBV24-1 and TRBJ2-1; D is possibly TRBD1 (6 bases). Germline values: CDR1 KGHDR, CDR2 SFDVKD. The CDR3 is made up of 13 amino acids. The V end was cut by 9 bases, the J end by 0 bases, with 8 bases between. In DNA form, the CDR3 reads TGTGCCACCGGGGGCAGCTCCTACAATGAGCAGTTCTTC. It yields the protein CATGGSSYNEQFF.

This clonotype came up a few times. This rearrangement joins TRBV6-5 to TRBJ2-2; the D is unclear. CDR3 length equals 12 residues. Trimming took off 0 bases at V and 7 bases at J, with 3 bases between the two ends. Germline loops: CDR1 MNHEY, CDR2 SVGAGI. The CDR3 nucleotides are TGTGCCAGCAGTTACTCTATCGGGGAGCTGTTTTTT. Translation: CASSYSIGELFF.

This clonotype was recorded at least ten times. This chain joins TRBV7-9 and TRBJ2-1; D not certain. The V end lost 1 base, the J end lost 6 bases, and 13 bases lay between the germline ends. CDR3 length: 15 amino acids. Germline V gene lookup returns CDR1 SEHNR and CDR2 FQNEAQ (reference sequence). The CDR3 region has the DNA TGTGCCAGCAGCTTAGAAGGTTATGGGTTCAATGAGCAGTTCTTC. Amino acids: CASSLEGYGFNEQFF.

This clonotype has at least ten counts. V is TRBV20-1 and J is TRBJ2-3; TRBD2 is a possible D gene (6 bases). The CDR3 spans 12 residues. Trimming took 5 bases from V and 2 from J, leaving 8 bases between them. Per the germline V gene, CDR1 is DFQATT and CDR2 is SNEGSKA (reference sequence). The CDR3: CSAPGVTDTQYF. CDR3 in DNA: TGCAGTGCTCCGGGGGTCACAGATACGCAGTATTTT.

The rearrangement joins TRBV28 to TRBJ1-2, with D perhaps matching TRBD1 (5 bases). The CDR3 is made up of 13 amino acids. CDR1 MDHEN and CDR2 SYDVKM come from the germline V gene. Trimming removed 4 bases from V and 8 bases from J, with 14 bases in between. The CDR3 loop reads CASSSSSGAGYTF. The CDR3 nucleotides read TGTGCCAGCAGTTCCTCTTCCGGGGCGGGCTACACCTTC.

This clonotype was recorded at least ten times. The chain employs TRBV18 and TRBJ1-6; unclear D gene. The V gene lost 1 base and the J gene lost 8 bases, with 12 bases spanning the gap. This CDR3 is built from 15 residues. Germline V lookup: CDR1 KGHSH, CDR2 LQKENI. This chain's CDR3 is CASSPQGIIDSPLHF. The CDR3 DNA reads TGTGCCAGCTCACCACAGGGTATTATCGATTCACCCCTCCACTTT.

The genes are TRBV10-3 and TRBJ1-5; 9 bases line up with TRBD1. V lost 4 bases and J lost 3; bases outside the gene matches: 4. The CDR3 totals 15 residues. Germline lookup yields CDR1 ENHRY and CDR2 SYGVKD. The CDR3 spells CAISAGTGINQPQHF. The CDR3 nucleotides read TGTGCCATCAGTGCCGGGACAGGGATCAATCAGCCCCAGCATTTT.

The sample holds many counts of this clonotype. This chain links TRBV11-2 with TRBJ2-7, with D perhaps TRBD2 (6 bases). The ends were cut back, 1 base at V and 0 bases at J, with 13 bases in the middle. Germline V gene data show CDR1 as SGHAT and CDR2 as FQNNGV. The CDR3 runs 16 residues. CDR3 region: CASSLVVAGSSYEQYF. In nucleotides, the CDR3 is TGTGCCAGCAGCTTAGTTGTCGCGGGATCCTCCTACGAGCAGTACTTC.

About this clonotype itself: Its ends do not fully match the called genes, so a read error is possible. The chain has TRBV7-3 and TRBJ2-1; 9 positions match TRBD1. This CDR3 is 15 amino acids long. Per the germline V gene, CDR1 is SGHTA and CDR2 is FQGTGA. Here the CDR3 DNA reads TGTGCCAGCAGCCTTACGGGACAGGGCAACAATGGGCAGTTCTTC. As protein: CASSLTGQGNNGQFF.

This clonotype came up many times. The chain is built from TRBV11-2 and TRBJ2-2; 15 nucleotides align to TRBD2. Losses at the gene ends were 3 bases for V and 5 bases for J; bases not matched to a gene: 7. The CDR3 sequence is 18 residues long. The V gene's germline CDR1 is SGHAT and CDR2 FQNNGV. For the CDR3, the DNA is TGTGCCAGCAGCTTCAGGACTAGCGGGAGGGCCAGGACCGGGGAGCTGTTTTTT. Protein: CASSFRTSGRARTGELFF. Full variable domain (rest looked up from reference TRBV11-2 and TRBJ2-2): EAGVAQSPRYKIIEKRQSVAFWCNPISGHATLYWYQQILGQGPKLLIQFQNNGVVDDSQLPKDRFSAERLKGVDSTLKIQPAKLEDSAVYLCASSFRTSGRARTGELFFGEGSRLTVL.

This clonotype has at least ten counts. This chain joins TRBV28 and TRBJ1-5; D gene ambiguous. The CDR3 has 15 residues. V was clipped by 6 bases and J by 2 bases, with 14 bases between them. The germline CDR1 and CDR2 sequences are MDHEN and SYDVKM. The CDR3 DNA reads TGTGCCAGCAGGCAGGACTCTCGTCGCAATCAGCCCCAGCATTTT. This codes for CASRQDSRRNQPQHF.

In this sample, this clonotype turned up a few times. The chain carries TRBV4-1 and TRBJ2-1; a possible D gene is TRBD1 (6 bases). V was shortened by 4 bases and J by 7 bases, with 11 bases between the two germline ends. Germline V gene lookup returns CDR1 MGHRA and CDR2 YSYEKL. The CDR3 has 13 amino acids. The CDR3 here is CASSPRDKNEQFF. The CDR3 region has the DNA TGCGCCAGCAGCCCCCGGGACAAAAATGAGCAGTTCTTC.

In this sample, this clonotype turned up many times. The chain recombines TRBV12-3 or TRBV12-4 with TRBJ2-1; 12 nucleotides match TRBD2. CDR3 length equals 15 residues. Trimming at V came to 5 bases and at J to 8 bases, leaving 7 bases not matched to a gene. DNA of the CDR3: TGTGCCAGCAGTCTATGGACTAGCGGGATAGATGAGCAGTTCTTC. Translation: CASSLWTSGIDEQFF.

This clonotype was counted a few times. The rearrangement links TRBV4-1 to TRBJ1-5; maybe TRBD1 (6 bases). The CDR3 consists of 16 residues. V was cut by 4 bases and J by 4 bases, with 17 bases left in between. The germline V gene encodes CDR1 MGHRA and CDR2 YSYEKL. CDR3 protein: CASSPDSGQGNQPQHF. The CDR3, as DNA: TGCGCCAGCAGCCCTGACTCGGGGCAGGGGAATCAGCCCCAGCATTTT.

This clonotype showed up just a few times. The chain combines TRBV13 with TRBJ2-3, with D perhaps matching TRBD1 or TRBD2 (7 bases each). Germline V lookup: CDR1 PRHDT, CDR2 FYEKMQ (reference sequence). This CDR3 has 18 residues. V gave up 5 bases and J gave up 3 bases, with 24 bases separating them. The CDR3 is CASSRRQGGTGRTDTQYF. CDR3 sequence (DNA): TGTGCCAGCAGCCGCCGACAGGGAGGGACGGGGAGGACAGATACGCAGTATTTT.